This is a list of T cell receptor beta chains from one sample in a study of blood T cell repertoires in COVID-19. Profiled with immunoSEQ multiplex PCR; TCRdb holds only in-frame clones, not every one. The table shows fewer than 250,000 clones, with roughly four fifths occurring only once. Sequencing used peripheral blood. The receptors come from a woman between 40 and 55 years old with active or convalescent COVID-19. Each CDR3 is given with its conserved first and last residue. Fields, in order: V gene, clone size, CDR3 protein. The size field is filled for only some rows; it gives once, few, many or a size class.

v_call: TRBV7-2
clone_size: -
cdr3_aa: CASSGDAGQVYNEQFF

v_call: TRBV19
clone_size: once
cdr3_aa: CASSIGVDYGYTF

v_call: TRBV5-1
clone_size: once
cdr3_aa: CASSLGRDGELFF

v_call: TRBV7-9
clone_size: -
cdr3_aa: CASSLASTGLYGYTF

v_call: TRBV6-6
clone_size: -
cdr3_aa: CASSPLQGLLNQPQHF

v_call: TRBV24-1
clone_size: -
cdr3_aa: CATSDDSGGYTF

v_call: TRBV11-3
clone_size: -
cdr3_aa: CASSRDSVRTNEQFF

v_call: TRBV6-5
clone_size: -
cdr3_aa: CASRGSQGEGTEAFF

v_call: TRBV27
clone_size: -
cdr3_aa: CASSLGPQGAKGTNEKLFF

v_call: TRBV19
clone_size: -
cdr3_aa: CASSIGWESNGYTF

v_call: TRBV7-9
clone_size: -
cdr3_aa: CASSPGEWTQYF

v_call: TRBV7-2
clone_size: -
cdr3_aa: CASSGRDRKNYGYTF

v_call: TRBV28
clone_size: -
cdr3_aa: CASSLLSSGTYNEQFF

v_call: TRBV15
clone_size: -
cdr3_aa: CATSRETGANTGELFF

v_call: TRBV12-5
clone_size: -
cdr3_aa: CASGGDILTGELFF

v_call: TRBV18
clone_size: -
cdr3_aa: CASSPPAGNYEQYF

v_call: TRBV7-2
clone_size: -
cdr3_aa: CASSLPWSSYNEQFF

v_call: TRBV29-1
clone_size: -
cdr3_aa: CSVEIIRGGRRYEQYF

v_call: TRBV6-6
clone_size: -
cdr3_aa: CASSYSTGGNTIYF

v_call: TRBV11-2
clone_size: -
cdr3_aa: CASSPDRGGRWTQYF

v_call: TRBV9
clone_size: -
cdr3_aa: CASSLYSLRGSYEQYF

v_call: TRBV7-8
clone_size: few
cdr3_aa: CASSDGTGSNQPQHF

v_call: TRBV7-9
clone_size: -
cdr3_aa: CASSLVEGAAKNIQYF

v_call: TRBV7-2
clone_size: few
cdr3_aa: CASSLQFQETQYF

v_call: TRBV11-3
clone_size: once
cdr3_aa: CASSETSGVDTQYF

v_call: TRBV11-3
clone_size: -
cdr3_aa: CASSLDPRNMNTEAFF

v_call: TRBV28
clone_size: -
cdr3_aa: CASSPKPSHQNTGELFF

v_call: TRBV6-5
clone_size: many
cdr3_aa: CASLTWASVAYEQYF

v_call: TRBV6-5
clone_size: -
cdr3_aa: CASSYWGDGNYGYTF

v_call: TRBV2
clone_size: -
cdr3_aa: CASLDDRGGYGYTF

v_call: TRBV5-6
clone_size: -
cdr3_aa: CASSLTMDSLINYGYTF

v_call: TRBV19
clone_size: -
cdr3_aa: CASSITARASGNTIYF

v_call: TRBV19
clone_size: -
cdr3_aa: CASRGSRTGETEAFF

v_call: TRBV5-4
clone_size: -
cdr3_aa: CASTPTSGGAYNEQFF

v_call: TRBV11-3
clone_size: -
cdr3_aa: CASSLESGGYVYEQYF

v_call: TRBV3-1/TRBV3-2
clone_size: -
cdr3_aa: CASSYRGRGQPQHF

v_call: TRBV2
clone_size: -
cdr3_aa: CASNRESSYNSPLHF

v_call: TRBV28
clone_size: -
cdr3_aa: CASSLRTNSNLHF

v_call: TRBV6-1
clone_size: few
cdr3_aa: CASSEGQGAFAAEAFF

v_call: TRBV6-6
clone_size: -
cdr3_aa: CASSYSDSLGEKLFF